These 12 T cell receptor beta chains were all obtained from the same sample, sequenced in a study of shared clonotypes between healthy human individuals. Sequenced by immunoSEQ multiplex PCR; TCRdb stores in-frame clones only, minus some. The sample records about half a million clones, about 85% being singletons. The sequencing input was PBMCs. The receptor source for this set is a woman between 40 and 55 years old in good health. Some clones in this sample may be carry-over from other donors' samples.

The chain links TRBV7-9 to TRBJ2-1; 9 nucleotides match TRBD1. This CDR3 is built from 17 residues. The V and J ends lost 1 base and 6 bases, in that order; junction bases with no gene match: 10. Germline V lookup: CDR1 SEHNR, CDR2 FQNEAQ (reference sequence). This CDR3 reads CASSLGVGTGRSNEQFF. The CDR3 DNA reads as TGTGCCAGCAGCTTAGGTGTAGGGACAGGGAGGAGCAATGAGCAGTTCTTC.

A few counts support this clone. The DNA for the CDR3 is TGTGCCAGCAGTTCGGCAGGCGGCCTTACTGAAGCTTTCTTT. Translation gives CASSSAGGLTEAFF. The genes are TRBV27 and TRBJ1-1; no firm D call. CDR3 length: 14 amino acids. Trimming left V 4 bases short and J 5 bases short, with 14 bases between. Germline CDR1 and CDR2: MNHEY and SMNVEV (reference sequence).

The genes are TRBV29-1 and TRBJ1-6; TRBD1 is a possible D gene (5 bases). The CDR3 extends over 13 amino acids. The ends were cut back, 7 bases at V and 8 bases at J, with 15 bases in the middle. Germline V gene sequence: CDR1 SQVTM, CDR2 ANQGSEA. CDR3 nucleotide sequence: TGCAGCGCTCGGGACGGCCACGATTCACCCCTCCACTTT. Residues: CSARDGHDSPLHF.

The chain has TRBV5-1 and TRBJ2-2, with D possibly matching TRBD1 (5 bases). The germline V gene has CDR1 SGHRS and CDR2 YFSETQ. The V end lost 0 bases, the J end lost 5 bases, and 11 bases lay between the germline ends. This CDR3 region has 15 residues. The chain's CDR3 is CASSLVQGGTGELFF. CDR3 nucleotides: TGCGCCAGCAGCTTGGTGCAGGGCGGAACCGGGGAGCTGTTTTTT.

CDR3 in amino acids: CASSQDPGQGARYYGYTF. CDR3 bases: TGCGCCAGCAGCCAAGATCCCGGACAGGGGGCGCGGTACTATGGCTACACCTTC. The chain recombines TRBV4-3 with TRBJ1-2; TRBD1 matches at 11 bases. CDR3 length: 18 residues. V dropped 0 bases and J dropped 3; count of bases not matched to a gene: 9. Germline CDR1 LGHNA, CDR2 YSLEER.

The chain recombines TRBV7-6 with TRBJ2-1; TRBD2 agrees at 7 bases. This CDR3 is built from 16 residues. Trimming took 1 base from V and 2 from J; bases not matched to a gene: 5. In germline, CDR1 is SGHVS, CDR2 FNYEAQ. This CDR3 is CASSLGPAGAYNEQFF. The CDR3 nucleotides read TGTGCCAGCAGCTTAGGACCCGCGGGAGCCTACAATGAGCAGTTCTTC.

The V gene is TRBV18, the J gene TRBJ2-7; 7 nucleotides agree with TRBD2. The CDR3 has 15 residues. Germline values: CDR1 KGHSH, CDR2 LQKENI. With V trimmed by 5 bases and J by 7 bases, 14 bases remained unmatched. DNA for the CDR3: TGTGCCAGCTCATCAACCGGGACCGGGGGAGGGGAGCAGTACTTC. It translates to CASSSTGTGGGEQYF.

The rearrangement joins TRBV6-1 to TRBJ2-1; TRBD2 agrees at 11 bases. Trimming cost V 10 bases and J 2 bases; bases outside gene matches: 4. The length of the CDR3 is 14 residues. The germline V gene has CDR1 MNHNS and CDR2 SASEGT. The CDR3 DNA is TGTGCCACCCTAGCGGGAGGACCCTACAATGAGCAGTTCTTC. Translation gives CATLAGGPYNEQFF.

This clone has a single count. A far larger clone is off by one base, so a read error is likely. Other DNA sequences of this sample code for an identical CDR3. The V call is TRBV29-1, the J call TRBJ1-3; D is unresolved. The CDR3 totals 13 residues. Trimming cost V 7 bases and J 0 bases, with 10 bases left between them. Germline CDR1 SQVTM, CDR2 ANQGSEA. This CDR3 reads CSARATSGNTIYF. CDR3 sequence (DNA): TGCAGCGCCCGTGCCACCTCTGGAAACACCATATATTTT.

As to this clone: It differs at one base from a far larger clone, so likely a read error. This same CDR3 is encoded by further DNA sequences in the sample. The V gene is TRBV4-1, the J gene TRBJ2-7; a weak D match, TRBD2 (5 bases). This CDR3 has 15 residues. The germline V gene encodes CDR1 MGHRA and CDR2 YSYEKL. For the CDR3, the DNA is TGTGCCAGCAGCCAAGCGGTCTCCCGGAGGTACGAGCAGTACTTC. Its protein is CASSQAVSRRYEQYF.

V usage is TRBV28 and J usage is TRBJ2-2; 7 bases fit TRBD1. Looked up from germline, CDR1 is MDHEN and CDR2 is SYDVKM. Trimming removed 7 bases from V and 5 bases from J; junction bases left unmatched: 10. This CDR3 contains 15 residues. CDR3 nucleotide sequence: TGTGCCAGCAAGACCGGGACAGAAGAGACCGGGGAGCTGTTTTTT. Protein: CASKTGTEETGELFF.

V and J are TRBV18 and TRBJ2-2; possible D gene TRBD1, 5 bases. Germline loops: CDR1 KGHSH, CDR2 LQKENI. The CDR3 is 14 residues long. V lost 0 bases, J lost 14 bases, and 16 bases lay in between. CDR3 coding DNA: TGTGCCAGCTCACCACCAAGCGATGGGGCGCGCCTGTTTTTT. It encodes CASSPPSDGARLFF.